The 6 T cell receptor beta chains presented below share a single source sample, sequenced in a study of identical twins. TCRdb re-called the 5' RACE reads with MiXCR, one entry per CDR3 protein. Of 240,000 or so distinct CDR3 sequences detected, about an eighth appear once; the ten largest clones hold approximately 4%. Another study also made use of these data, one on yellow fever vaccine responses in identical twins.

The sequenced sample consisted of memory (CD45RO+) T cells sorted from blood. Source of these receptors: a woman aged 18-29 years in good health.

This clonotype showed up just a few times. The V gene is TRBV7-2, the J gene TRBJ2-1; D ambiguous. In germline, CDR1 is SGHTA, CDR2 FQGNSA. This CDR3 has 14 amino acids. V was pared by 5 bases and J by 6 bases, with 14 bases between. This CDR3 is CASSHRSQGNEQFF. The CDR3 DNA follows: TGTGCCAGCAGCCACCGGTCCCAAGGCAATGAGCAGTTCTTC.

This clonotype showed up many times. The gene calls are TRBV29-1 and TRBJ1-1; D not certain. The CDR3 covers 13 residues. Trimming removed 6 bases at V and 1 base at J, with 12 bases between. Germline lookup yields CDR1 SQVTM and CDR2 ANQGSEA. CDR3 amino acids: CSVTTRGNTEAFF. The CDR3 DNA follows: TGCAGCGTCACAACCCGAGGGAACACTGAAGCTTTCTTT.

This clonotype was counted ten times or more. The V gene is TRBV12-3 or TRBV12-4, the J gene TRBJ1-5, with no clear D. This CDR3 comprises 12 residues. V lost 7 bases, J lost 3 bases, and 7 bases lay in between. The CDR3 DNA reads TGTGCCAGCACTTCCTTCAATCAGCCCCAGCATTTT. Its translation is CASTSFNQPQHF.

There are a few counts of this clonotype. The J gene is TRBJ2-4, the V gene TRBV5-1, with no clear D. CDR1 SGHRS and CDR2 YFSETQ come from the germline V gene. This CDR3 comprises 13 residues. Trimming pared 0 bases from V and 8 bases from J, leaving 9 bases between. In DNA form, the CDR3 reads TGCGCCAGCAGCTTGGGCCAGTTGGACATTCAGTACTTC. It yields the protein CASSLGQLDIQYF.

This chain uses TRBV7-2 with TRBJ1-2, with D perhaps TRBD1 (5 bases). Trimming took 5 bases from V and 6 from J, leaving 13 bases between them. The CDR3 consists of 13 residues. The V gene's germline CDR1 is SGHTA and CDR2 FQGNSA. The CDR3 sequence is CASSRVGAHGYTF. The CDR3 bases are TGTGCCAGCAGCCGAGTAGGGGCCCATGGCTACACCTTC. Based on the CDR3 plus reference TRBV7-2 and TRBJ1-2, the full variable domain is GAGVSQSPSNKVTEKGKDVELRCDPISGHTALYWYRQSLGQGLEFLIYFQGNSAPDKSGLPSDRFSAERTGGSVSTLTIQRTQQEDSAVYLCASSRVGAHGYTFGSGTRLTVV.

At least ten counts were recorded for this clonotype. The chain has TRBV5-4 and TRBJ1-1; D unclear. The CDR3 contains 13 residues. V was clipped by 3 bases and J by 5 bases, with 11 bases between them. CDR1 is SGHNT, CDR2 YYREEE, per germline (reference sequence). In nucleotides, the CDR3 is TGTGCCAGCAGCTCCATTCGGGATACTGAAGCTTTCTTT. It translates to CASSSIRDTEAFF. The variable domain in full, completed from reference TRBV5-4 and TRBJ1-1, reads ETGVTQSPTHLIKTRGQQVTLRCSSQSGHNTVSWYQQALGQGPQFIFQYYREEENGRGNFPPRFSGLQFPNYSSELNVNALELDDSALYLCASSSIRDTEAFFGQGTRLTVV.